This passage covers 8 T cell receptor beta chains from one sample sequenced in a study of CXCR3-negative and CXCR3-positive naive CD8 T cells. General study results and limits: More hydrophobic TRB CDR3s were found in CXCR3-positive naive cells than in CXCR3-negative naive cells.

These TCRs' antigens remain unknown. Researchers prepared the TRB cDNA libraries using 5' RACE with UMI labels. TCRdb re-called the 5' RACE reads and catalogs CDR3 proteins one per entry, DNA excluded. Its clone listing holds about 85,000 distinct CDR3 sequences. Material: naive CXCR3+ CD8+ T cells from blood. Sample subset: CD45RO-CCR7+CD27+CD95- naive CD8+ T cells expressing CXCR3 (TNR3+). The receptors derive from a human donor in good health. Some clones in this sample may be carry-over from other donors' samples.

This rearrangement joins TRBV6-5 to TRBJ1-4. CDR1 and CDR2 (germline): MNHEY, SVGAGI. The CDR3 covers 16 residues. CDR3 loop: CASNQAGPEANEKLFF.

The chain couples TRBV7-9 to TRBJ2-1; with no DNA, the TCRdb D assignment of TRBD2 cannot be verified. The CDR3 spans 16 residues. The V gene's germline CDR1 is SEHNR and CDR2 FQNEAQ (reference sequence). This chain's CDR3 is CASSPIGLSSYNEQFF.

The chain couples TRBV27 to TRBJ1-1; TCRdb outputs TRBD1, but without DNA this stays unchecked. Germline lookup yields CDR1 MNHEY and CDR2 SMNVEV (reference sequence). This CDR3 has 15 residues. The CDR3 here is CASSLLGQGNVGAFF.

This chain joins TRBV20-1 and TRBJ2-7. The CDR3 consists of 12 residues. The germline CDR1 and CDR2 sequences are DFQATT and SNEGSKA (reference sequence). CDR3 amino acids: CSARDPGTEQYF.

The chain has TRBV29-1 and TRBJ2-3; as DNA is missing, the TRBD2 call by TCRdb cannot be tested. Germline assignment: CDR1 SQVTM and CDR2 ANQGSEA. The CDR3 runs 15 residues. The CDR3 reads CSAGLAGGITDTQYF.

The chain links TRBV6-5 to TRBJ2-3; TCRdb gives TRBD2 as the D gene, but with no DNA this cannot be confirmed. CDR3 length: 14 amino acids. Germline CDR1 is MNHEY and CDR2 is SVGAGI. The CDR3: CASSWALGADTQYF.

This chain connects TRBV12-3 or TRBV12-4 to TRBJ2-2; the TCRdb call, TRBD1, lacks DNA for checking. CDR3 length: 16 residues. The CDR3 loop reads CASSLKGMRYTGELFF.

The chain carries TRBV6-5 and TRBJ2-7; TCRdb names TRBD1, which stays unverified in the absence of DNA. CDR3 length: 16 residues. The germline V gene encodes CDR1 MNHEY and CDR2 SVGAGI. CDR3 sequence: CASSPLWGGSSYEQYF.